This entry lists 19 T cell receptor beta chains sequenced from one sample in a study of cytomegalovirus exposure and HLA in healthy donors. Both 60 Vbeta primers and 13 Jbeta primers went into the PCR. Sequencing used immunoSEQ multiplex PCR; TCRdb keeps in-frame clones, though not all of them. Of some 150,000 clones in the sample, roughly three quarters were seen once. Sample: PBMCs. The receptors stem from a middle-aged woman in good health and CMV-seronegative.

The chain joins TRBV15 to TRBJ2-2; no definite D call. Germline loops: CDR1 LNHNV, CDR2 YYDKDF (reference sequence). Trimming left V 1 base short and J 2 bases short, with 8 bases between. The CDR3 runs to 15 residues. The DNA for the CDR3 is TGTGCCACCAGCAGAGGACTGGTAAACACCGGGGAGCTGTTTTTT. As protein: CATSRGLVNTGELFF.

The V gene is TRBV4-2, the J gene TRBJ2-1; 10 nucleotides line up with TRBD2. The junction had 4 bases not matched to a gene; V was cut back by 3 bases and J by 5 bases. CDR1 and CDR2 (germline): LGHNA, YNFKEQ. CDR3 length equals 15 residues. The CDR3 region has the DNA TGTGCCAGCAGCCAGAGCGGGGGGGCCAACAATGAGCAGTTCTTC. It is translated as CASSQSGGANNEQFF.

V is TRBV25-1 and J is TRBJ2-5; 10 nucleotides line up with TRBD1. TRBJ2-7 explains the end of the DNA better; the J call may be wrong. This CDR3 region has 14 residues. CDR1 and CDR2 (germline): MGHDK, SYGVNS. The CDR3 region has the DNA TGTGCCAGCAGTGCCTTGGACAGGGGGTCCGAGCAGTACTTC. Its protein is CASSALDRGSEQYF.

The CDR3 loop reads CAGAGTDNSPLHF. CDR3 DNA: TGTGCCGGCGCAGGGACAGACAATTCACCCCTCCACTTT. V and J are TRBV6-5 and TRBJ1-6; 7 bases are a match to TRBD1. Germline assignment: CDR1 MNHEY and CDR2 SVGAGI. The CDR3 is 13 residues long. J lost 7 bases, V lost 11 bases, and 8 bases had no gene match.

The chain is built from TRBV30 and TRBJ1-4, with TRBD1 matching over 7 bases. CDR1 is GTSNPN, CDR2 SVGIG, per germline (reference sequence). CDR3 length: 14 residues. V lost 0 bases, J lost 6 bases, and 4 bases stayed unmatched. CDR3 protein: CAWSVTGQDEKLFF. The CDR3 bases are TGTGCCTGGAGTGTAACCGGACAGGATGAAAAACTGTTTTTT. Full variable domain (rest looked up from reference TRBV30 and TRBJ1-4): SQTIHQWPATLVQPVGSPLSLECTVEGTSNPNLYWYRQAAGRGLQLLFYSVGIGQISSEVPQNLSASRPQDRQFILSSKKLLLSDSGFYLCAWSVTGQDEKLFFGSGTQLSVL.

The rearrangement uses TRBV2 and TRBJ2-1, with TRBD2 matching over 7 bases. The CDR3 extends over 12 amino acids. V shed 5 bases and J 8 bases; nucleotides not matched to a gene: 3. Germline V gives CDR1 SNHLY, CDR2 FYNNEI. The CDR3 reads CASSWEGYEQFF. The CDR3, as DNA: TGTGCCAGCAGTTGGGAGGGATATGAGCAGTTCTTC.

On this clone: The same CDR3 also results from other DNA sequences found in this sample. CDR3 residues: CASSLARAYEQYF. The CDR3 coding sequence is TGTGCCAGCAGCTTAGCCCGCGCTTACGAGCAGTACTTC. This chain joins TRBV7-2 and TRBJ2-7; D remains unclear. The CDR3 consists of 13 residues. CDR1 and CDR2 (germline): SGHTA, FQGNSA. Trimming pared 0 bases from V and 4 bases from J, leaving 7 bases between.

The CDR3 loop is CASSLNSGGSYEQYF. DNA of the CDR3: TGCGCCAGCAGCTTAAATAGCGGGGGCTCCTACGAGCAGTACTTC. The chain links TRBV5-1 to TRBJ2-7, with 9 bases aligning to TRBD2. The CDR3 is made up of 15 amino acids. V lost 2 bases to trimming and J lost 0 bases; unmatched junction nucleotides: 3. Looked up from germline, CDR1 is SGHRS and CDR2 is YFSETQ.

This clone has just one count. CDR3 amino acids: CASSSRGLAGFGYEQYF. The CDR3 nucleotides are TGTGCCAGCAGCTCACGGGGACTAGCGGGATTCGGCTACGAGCAGTACTTC. V gene TRBV5-5 combines with J gene TRBJ2-7, with 13 bases lining up with TRBD2. Germline assignment: CDR1 SGHKS and CDR2 YYEKEE (reference sequence). The junction had 9 bases not matched to a gene; V was cut back by 3 bases and J by 3 bases. The CDR3 is made up of 17 amino acids.

This clone was seen a single time. The chain uses TRBV7-9 and TRBJ2-3, with D possibly matching TRBD1 (6 bases). Trimming took off 6 bases at V and 6 bases at J, with 13 bases between the two ends. Germline V gene sequence: CDR1 SEHNR, CDR2 FQNEAQ (reference sequence). There are 13 residues in the CDR3. In nucleotides, the CDR3 is TGTGCCAGCAGATTCCCAGGGGTTGATACGCAGTATTTT. Its translation is CASRFPGVDTQYF. Using reference TRBV7-9 and TRBJ2-3 for the parts outside the CDR3, the full variable domain is DTGVSQNPRHKITKRGQNVTFRCDPISEHNRLYWYRQTLGQGPEFLTYFQNEAQLEKSRLLSDRFSAERPKGSFSTLEIQRTEQGDSAMYLCASRFPGVDTQYFGPGTRLTVL.

This chain uses TRBV5-1 with TRBJ2-2; weak D call: TRBD2 (5 bases). The germline V and J ends were trimmed by 3 bases and 6 bases, with 21 bases remaining between them. This CDR3 has 17 residues. Germline CDR1 SGHRS, CDR2 YFSETQ. CDR3: CASSSIGPSEGAGELFF. In DNA form, the CDR3 reads TGCGCCAGCAGCTCGATCGGGCCTTCCGAGGGTGCCGGGGAGCTGTTTTTT.

V is TRBV7-9 and J is TRBJ2-7; maybe TRBD2 (6 bases). Trimming took off 4 bases at V and 4 bases at J, with 20 bases between the two ends. Germline assignment: CDR1 SEHNR and CDR2 FQNEAQ (reference sequence). This CDR3 comprises 16 residues. In DNA form, the CDR3 reads TGTGCCAGCAGCTCCTGGGGGGTCCCTGGAGATTACGAGCAGTACTTC. It is translated as CASSSWGVPGDYEQYF.

The chain links TRBV30 to TRBJ2-1, with 9 bases that match TRBD2. This CDR3 region has 16 residues. Germline CDR1 reads GTSNPN; CDR2 reads SVGIG (reference sequence). V was clipped by 1 base and J by 7 bases; unmatched bases: 11. The CDR3 region has the DNA TGTGCCTGGAGTGCCCGTGGCGGGAGGGCCTGGAATGAGCAGTTCTTC. Its protein is CAWSARGGRAWNEQFF. Full variable domain (missing parts from reference TRBV30 and TRBJ2-1): SQTIHQWPATLVQPVGSPLSLECTVEGTSNPNLYWYRQAAGRGLQLLFYSVGIGQISSEVPQNLSASRPQDRQFILSSKKLLLSDSGFYLCAWSARGGRAWNEQFFGPGTRLTVL.

The genes are TRBV2 and TRBJ2-7; a weak D match, TRBD1 (6 bases). Deletions cut 1 base from V and 4 bases from J, with 11 bases between. The CDR3 is 14 residues long. Germline loops: CDR1 SNHLY, CDR2 FYNNEI. The CDR3 DNA is TGTGCCAGCAGTGAAGGAGGACAGCCGTACGAGCAGTACTTC. Residues: CASSEGGQPYEQYF. Using reference TRBV2 and TRBJ2-7 for the parts outside the CDR3, the full variable domain is EPEVTQTPSHQVTQMGQEVILRCVPISNHLYFYWYRQILGQKVEFLVSFYNNEISEKSEIFDDQFSVERPDGSNFTLKIRSTKLEDSAMYFCASSEGGQPYEQYFGPGTRLTVT.

This chain connects TRBV19 to TRBJ2-7, with 10 positions matching TRBD1. The V and J ends lost 5 bases and 2 bases, in that order; junction bases with no gene match: 6. CDR1 and CDR2 from the germline V gene are LNHDA and SQIVND (reference sequence). The CDR3 is made up of 15 amino acids. The CDR3 DNA follows: TGTGCCAGTAGTTCAGGGGGGACAGGGGCCTACGAGCAGTACTTC. Protein sequence: CASSSGGTGAYEQYF.

This clone was seen a single time. V is TRBV5-1 and J is TRBJ2-5, with 10 nucleotides matching TRBD2. The length of the CDR3 is 13 residues. After removal of 2 bases from V and 6 bases from J, the junction contained 1 base not matched to a gene. Germline CDR1 SGHRS, CDR2 YFSETQ. The CDR3 nucleotides read TGCGCCAGCAGCTTCACTAGCGGGAAGACCCAGTACTTC. Encoded protein: CASSFTSGKTQYF.

This clone appeared once. The V gene is TRBV19, the J gene TRBJ1-1; D gene uncertain. The V gene lost 3 bases and the J gene lost 8 bases, with 7 bases spanning the gap. Germline V gene lookup returns CDR1 LNHDA and CDR2 SQIVND (reference sequence). The CDR3 is 11 residues long. The CDR3 sequence is CASSIRGEAFF. CDR3 sequence (DNA): TGTGCCAGTAGTATCAGAGGCGAAGCTTTCTTT.

This clone was recorded only once. Here the CDR3 DNA reads TGTGCCGCTAGAGGGGGCTCCTACGAGCAGTACTTC. Amino acids: CAARGGSYEQYF. The chain has TRBV27 and TRBJ2-7, with TRBD1 as a possible D gene (6 bases). Trimming left V 11 bases short and J 0 bases short, with 11 bases between. CDR1 is MNHEY and CDR2 is SMNVEV in the germline V gene (reference sequence). The CDR3 has 12 residues.

This clone occurred once. This rearrangement joins TRBV28 to TRBJ1-1; D might be TRBD1 (6 bases). The CDR3 totals 16 residues. Trimming removed 3 bases from V and 0 bases from J, with 14 bases in between. Germline assignment: CDR1 MDHEN and CDR2 SYDVKM. DNA of the CDR3: TGTGCCAGCAGTTTCCGAGGACAGCTTATGAACACTGAAGCTTTCTTT. This sequence encodes CASSFRGQLMNTEAFF.